Each of the 4 T cell receptor beta chains below was sequenced from the same sample in a study of OX40 agonist ivuxolimab in advanced cancers. Produced via immunoSEQ multiplex PCR; TCRdb's table is partial and in-frame only. The table has about 81,000 clones, roughly 80% seen once. The sample in question was CD4+ or CD8+ T cells sorted from blood, obtained in a trial of the OX40 agonist ivuxolimab. The receptor set was obtained from an adult with an advanced solid tumor such as melanoma, head and neck, liver or kidney cancer.

The CDR3 DNA follows: TGTGCCAGCAGCCAACAGGGGGGAAATCAGCCCCAGCATTTT. Translated: CASSQQGGNQPQHF. J is TRBJ1-5 and V is TRBV11-2; 8 bases match TRBD1. The CDR3 is made up of 14 amino acids. Trimming at V came to 5 bases and at J to 4 bases, leaving 4 bases not matched to a gene. Germline CDR1 is SGHAT and CDR2 is FQNNGV.

This chain connects TRBV2 to TRBJ2-2; no definite D call. The CDR3 loop spans 14 amino acids. In germline, CDR1 is SNHLY, CDR2 FYNNEI. V lost 6 bases to trimming and J lost 6 bases, with 14 bases between them. CDR3 DNA sequence: TGTGCCAGCAGCACGATAATTGTATCCGGGGAGCTGTTTTTT. Its translation is CASSTIIVSGELFF.

The chain is built from TRBV9 and TRBJ2-6; D is possibly TRBD1 (5 bases). Trimming took 0 bases from V and 0 from J, leaving 13 bases between them. The length of the CDR3 is 18 residues. Germline CDR1 and CDR2: SGDLS and YYNGEE. The CDR3 bases are TGTGCCAGCAGCGTAGTTGGGGCTCCCATCTCTGGGGCCAACGTCCTGACTTTC. Translating gives CASSVVGAPISGANVLTF. The variable domain in full, with the rest retrieved from reference TRBV9 and TRBJ2-6, is DSGVTQTPKHLITATGQRVTLRCSPRSGDLSVYWYQQSLDQGLQFLIQYYNGEERAKGNILERFSAQQFPDLHSELNLSSLELGDSALYFCASSVVGAPISGANVLTFGAGSRLTVL.

The chain joins TRBV11-2 to TRBJ2-7; 8 nucleotides agree with TRBD2. Germline-derived CDR1 and CDR2 are SGHAT and FQNNGV. This CDR3 is built from 14 residues. The junction had 10 bases not matched to a gene; V was cut back by 7 bases and J by 5 bases. CDR3 residues: CASNLGLAGNEQYV. Written as DNA, the CDR3 is TGTGCCAGCAACCTAGGACTAGCAGGGAACGAGCAGTACGTC.